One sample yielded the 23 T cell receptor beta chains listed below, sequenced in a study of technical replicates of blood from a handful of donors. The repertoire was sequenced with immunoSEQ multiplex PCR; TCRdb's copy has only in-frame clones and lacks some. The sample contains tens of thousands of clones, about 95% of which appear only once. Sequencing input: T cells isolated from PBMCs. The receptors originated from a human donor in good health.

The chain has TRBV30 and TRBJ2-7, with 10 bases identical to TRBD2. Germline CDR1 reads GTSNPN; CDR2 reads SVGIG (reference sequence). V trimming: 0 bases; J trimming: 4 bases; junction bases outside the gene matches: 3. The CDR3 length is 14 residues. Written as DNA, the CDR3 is TGTGCCTGGAGTGTCAGCGGGGGGGCTTACGAGCAGTACTTC. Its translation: CAWSVSGGAYEQYF.

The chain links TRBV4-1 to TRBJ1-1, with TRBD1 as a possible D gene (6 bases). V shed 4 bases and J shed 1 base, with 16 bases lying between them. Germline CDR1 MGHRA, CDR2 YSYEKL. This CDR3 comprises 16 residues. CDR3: CASSLDPGHKNTEAFF. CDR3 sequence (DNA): TGCGCCAGCAGCCTAGACCCGGGACATAAGAACACTGAAGCTTTCTTT.

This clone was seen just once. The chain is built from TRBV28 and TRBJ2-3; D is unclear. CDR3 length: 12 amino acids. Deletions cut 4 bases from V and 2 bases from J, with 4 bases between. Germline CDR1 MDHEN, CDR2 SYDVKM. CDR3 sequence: CASSSVTDTQYF. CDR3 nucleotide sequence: TGTGCCAGCAGTTCGGTCACAGATACGCAGTATTTT.

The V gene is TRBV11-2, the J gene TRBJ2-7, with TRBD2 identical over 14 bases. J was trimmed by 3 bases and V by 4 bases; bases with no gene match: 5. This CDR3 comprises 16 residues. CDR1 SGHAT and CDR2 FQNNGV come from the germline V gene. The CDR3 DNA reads TGTGCCAGCAGCTCCCACGGGACTAGCGGGAGCTACGAGCAGTACTTC. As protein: CASSSHGTSGSYEQYF.

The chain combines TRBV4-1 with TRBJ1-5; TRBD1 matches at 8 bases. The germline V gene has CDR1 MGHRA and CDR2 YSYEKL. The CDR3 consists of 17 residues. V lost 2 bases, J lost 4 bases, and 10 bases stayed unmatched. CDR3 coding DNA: TGCGCCAGCAGCCAAAGCGTTACCAGGGGGCCTAATCAGCCCCAGCATTTT. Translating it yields CASSQSVTRGPNQPQHF.

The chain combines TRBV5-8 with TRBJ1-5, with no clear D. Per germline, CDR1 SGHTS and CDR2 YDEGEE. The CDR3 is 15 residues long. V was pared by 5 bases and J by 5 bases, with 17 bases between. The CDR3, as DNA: TGTGCCAGCAGTTTTGGGTGGGCCGGGGATCAGCCCCAGCATTTT. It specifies CASSFGWAGDQPQHF.

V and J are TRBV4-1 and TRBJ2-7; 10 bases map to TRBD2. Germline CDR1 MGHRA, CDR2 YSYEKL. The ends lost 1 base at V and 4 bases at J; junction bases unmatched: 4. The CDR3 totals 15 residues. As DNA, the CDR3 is TGCGCCAGCAGCCAAGGATGGACTAGCGGTTACGAGCAGTACTTC. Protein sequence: CASSQGWTSGYEQYF.

The CDR3 protein is CASSFGTQRTYEQYF. The CDR3 coding sequence is TGTGCCAGCAGCTTCGGGACTCAACGTACCTACGAGCAGTACTTC. The chain couples TRBV7-9 to TRBJ2-7, with D possibly being TRBD2 (6 bases). Looked up from germline, CDR1 is SEHNR and CDR2 is FQNEAQ (reference sequence). The CDR3 consists of 15 residues. The V end was cut by 3 bases, the J end by 2 bases, with 14 bases between.

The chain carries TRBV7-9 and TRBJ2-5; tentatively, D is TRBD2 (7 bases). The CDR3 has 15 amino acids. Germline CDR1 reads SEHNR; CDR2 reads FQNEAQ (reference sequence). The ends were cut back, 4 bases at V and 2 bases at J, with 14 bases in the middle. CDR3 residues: CASSWGGQLQETQYF. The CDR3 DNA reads TGTGCCAGCAGCTGGGGGGGGCAGCTTCAAGAGACCCAGTACTTC.

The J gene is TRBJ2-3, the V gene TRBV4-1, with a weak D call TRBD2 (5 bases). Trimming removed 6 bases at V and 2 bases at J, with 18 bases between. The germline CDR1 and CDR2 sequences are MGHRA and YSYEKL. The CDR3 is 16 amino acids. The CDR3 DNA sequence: TGCGCCAGCAGACCGGGGTTCCTTTCCCACACAGATACGCAGTATTTT. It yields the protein CASRPGFLSHTDTQYF.

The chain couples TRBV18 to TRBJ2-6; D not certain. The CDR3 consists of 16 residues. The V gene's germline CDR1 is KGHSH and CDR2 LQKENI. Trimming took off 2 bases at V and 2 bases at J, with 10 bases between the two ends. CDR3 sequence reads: CASSPVPSPGANVLTF. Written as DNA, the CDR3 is TGTGCCAGCTCACCAGTCCCCAGTCCTGGGGCCAACGTCCTGACTTTC.

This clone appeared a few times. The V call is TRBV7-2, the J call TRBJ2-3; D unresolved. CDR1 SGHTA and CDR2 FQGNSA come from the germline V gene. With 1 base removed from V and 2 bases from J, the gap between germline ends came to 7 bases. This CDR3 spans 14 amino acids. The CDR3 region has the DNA TGTGCCAGCAGCTTAGAGAGGTTCACAGATACGCAGTATTTT. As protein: CASSLERFTDTQYF. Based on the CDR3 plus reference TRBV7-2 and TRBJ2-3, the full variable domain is GAGVSQSPSNKVTEKGKDVELRCDPISGHTALYWYRQSLGQGLEFLIYFQGNSAPDKSGLPSDRFSAERTGGSVSTLTIQRTQQEDSAVYLCASSLERFTDTQYFGPGTRLTVL.

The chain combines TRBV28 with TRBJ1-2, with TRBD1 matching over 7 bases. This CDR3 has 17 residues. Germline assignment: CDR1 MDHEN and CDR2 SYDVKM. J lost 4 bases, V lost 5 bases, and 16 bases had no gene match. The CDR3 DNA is TGTGCCAGCAGTCAGAACGGGGGCTGGGACAGATTCTATGGCTACACCTTC. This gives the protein CASSQNGGWDRFYGYTF.

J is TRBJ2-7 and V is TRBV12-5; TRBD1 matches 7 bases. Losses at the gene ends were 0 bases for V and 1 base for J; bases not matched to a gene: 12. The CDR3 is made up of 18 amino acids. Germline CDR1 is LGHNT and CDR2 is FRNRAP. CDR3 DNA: TGTGCTAGTGGTTTGGTACCATCCGGGGCAGGGGGTTCCTACGAGCAGTACTTC. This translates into CASGLVPSGAGGSYEQYF.

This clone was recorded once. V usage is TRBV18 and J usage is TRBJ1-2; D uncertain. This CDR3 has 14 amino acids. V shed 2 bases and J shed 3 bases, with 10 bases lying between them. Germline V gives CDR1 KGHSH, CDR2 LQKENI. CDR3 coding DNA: TGTGCCAGCTCACCATACGACGGAGACTATGGCTACACCTTC. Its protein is CASSPYDGDYGYTF.

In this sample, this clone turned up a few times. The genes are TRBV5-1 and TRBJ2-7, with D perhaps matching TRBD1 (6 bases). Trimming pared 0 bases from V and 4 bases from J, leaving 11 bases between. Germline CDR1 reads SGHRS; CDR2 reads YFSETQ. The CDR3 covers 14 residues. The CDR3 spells CASSLEWTVYEQYF. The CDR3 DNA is TGCGCCAGCAGCTTGGAGTGGACAGTATACGAGCAGTACTTC.

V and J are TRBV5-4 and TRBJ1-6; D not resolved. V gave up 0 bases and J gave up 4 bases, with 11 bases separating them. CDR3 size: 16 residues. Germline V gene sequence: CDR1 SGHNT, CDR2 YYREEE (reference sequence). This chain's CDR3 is CASSLAVDLYNSPLHF. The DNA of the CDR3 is TGTGCCAGCAGCTTGGCCGTAGACTTGTATAATTCACCCCTCCACTTT.

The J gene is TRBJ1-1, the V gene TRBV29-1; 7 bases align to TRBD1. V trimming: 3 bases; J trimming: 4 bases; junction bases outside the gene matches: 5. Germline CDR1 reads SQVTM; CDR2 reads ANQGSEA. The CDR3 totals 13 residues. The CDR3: CSVDHQGGTEAFF. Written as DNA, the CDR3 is TGCAGCGTTGACCATCAGGGGGGCACTGAAGCTTTCTTT.

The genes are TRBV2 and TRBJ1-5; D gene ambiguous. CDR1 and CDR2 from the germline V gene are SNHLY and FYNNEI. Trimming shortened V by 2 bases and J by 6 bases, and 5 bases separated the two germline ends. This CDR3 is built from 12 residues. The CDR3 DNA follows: TGTGCCAGCAGTGAATATAGTCAGCCCCAGCATTTT. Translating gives CASSEYSQPQHF.

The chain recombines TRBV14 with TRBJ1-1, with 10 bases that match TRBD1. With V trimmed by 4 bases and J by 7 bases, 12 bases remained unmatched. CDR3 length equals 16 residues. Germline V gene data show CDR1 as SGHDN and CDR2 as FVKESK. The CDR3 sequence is CASSLRPGQGSNEAFF. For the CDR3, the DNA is TGTGCCAGCAGCCTTCGCCCGGGACAGGGGTCAAATGAAGCTTTCTTT.

The CDR3 coding sequence is TGTGCCTGGAGTGGATTGACATACCCCTACTACGAGCAGTACTTC. This sequence encodes CAWSGLTYPYYEQYF. The V gene is TRBV30, the J gene TRBJ2-7, with D unresolved. The V gene lost 1 base and the J gene lost 3 bases, with 16 bases spanning the gap. The length of the CDR3 is 15 residues. Germline V CDR1 and CDR2: GTSNPN, SVGIG (reference sequence).

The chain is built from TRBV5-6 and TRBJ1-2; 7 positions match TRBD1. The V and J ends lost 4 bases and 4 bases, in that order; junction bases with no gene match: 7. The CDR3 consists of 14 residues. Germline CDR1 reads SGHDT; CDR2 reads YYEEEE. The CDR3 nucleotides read TGTGCCAGCAGCATCGACAGGGTGATCTATGGCTACACCTTC. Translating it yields CASSIDRVIYGYTF.

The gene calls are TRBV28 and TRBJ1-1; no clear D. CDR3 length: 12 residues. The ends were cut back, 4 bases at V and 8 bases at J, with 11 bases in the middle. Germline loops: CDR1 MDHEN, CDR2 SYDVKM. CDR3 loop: CASSSPGFEAFF. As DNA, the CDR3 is TGTGCCAGCAGTTCACCGGGGTTCGAAGCTTTCTTT. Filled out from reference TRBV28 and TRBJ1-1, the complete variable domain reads DVKVTQSSRYLVKRTGEKVFLECVQDMDHENMFWYRQDPGLGLRLIYFSYDVKMKEKGDIPEGYSVSREKKERFSLILESASTNQTSMYLCASSSPGFEAFFGQGTRLTVV.